This paragraph covers one T cell receptor (beta chain) sequence. The sample is drawn from a study of blood T cell repertoires in COVID-19. Study-wide background: Italy, Spain and the United States were the sources of the convalescent and acute COVID-19 samples. Sample material is recorded as cDNA or gDNA derived from T cells, B-cell-depleted T cells, or PBMCs.

The authors' processing: The assay estimated nucleated cells by amplifying reference gene primers. Some clones are missing from TCRdb's copy, which holds only in-frame ones; the method was immunoSEQ multiplex PCR. D and trimming were read from the DNA, whereas the V and J calls and clone size are those reported in that table. The sample has 130,000 or so clones; around 83% are singletons. The sequenced sample was peripheral blood. The origin of this receptor is a human donor in a cohort sampled during active COVID-19.

Here the CDR3 DNA reads TGTGCCAGCAGCTTCCAAGGAGACATTCAGTACTTC. Residues: CASSFQGDIQYF. The V gene is TRBV5-5, the J gene TRBJ2-4; D unclear. CDR3 size: 12 residues. The V gene's germline CDR1 is SGHKS and CDR2 YYEKEE (reference sequence). Trimming shortened V by 2 bases and J by 8 bases, and 8 bases separated the two germline ends.